These 27 T cell receptor beta chains were all obtained from the same sample, sequenced in a study of neoadjuvant nivolumab and ipilimumab in lung cancer. This table comes from immunoSEQ multiplex PCR, and its TCRdb copy is limited to in-frame clones, with some not included. The sample consists of approximately 7,000 clones, roughly 76% of them appearing once. The sample in question was tumor tissue, obtained after neoadjuvant nivolumab, alone or with ipilimumab, at or shortly before surgery. These receptors came from an adult with non-small cell lung cancer.

The gene calls are TRBV29-1 and TRBJ1-2, with D tentatively TRBD1 (5 bases). The CDR3 spans 13 residues. The V end was cut by 7 bases, the J end by 7 bases, with 19 bases between. Germline V gives CDR1 SQVTM, CDR2 ANQGSEA. CDR3 coding DNA: TGCAGCGCCGCTGATAGGGCTGGGGCTGGCTACACCTTC. It is translated as CSAADRAGAGYTF.

The chain uses TRBV5-1 and TRBJ2-3; D ambiguous. The CDR3 has 14 amino acids. The germline gives CDR1 SGHRS, CDR2 YFSETQ. V shed 3 bases and J shed 3 bases, with 11 bases lying between them. Here the CDR3 reads CASSSLVMTDTQYF. The CDR3 region has the DNA TGCGCCAGCAGCTCTCTAGTTATGACAGATACGCAGTATTTT.

This clone was counted a few times. The chain combines TRBV2 with TRBJ2-1, with D tentatively TRBD1 (6 bases). The V gene's germline CDR1 is SNHLY and CDR2 FYNNEI. Trimming pared 5 bases from V and 7 bases from J, leaving 15 bases between. The CDR3 spans 14 residues. The CDR3 coding sequence is TGTGCCAGCAGTTCCGACAGGAAGGGGAATGAGCAGTTCTTC. Its translation is CASSSDRKGNEQFF. The variable domain in full, completed from reference TRBV2 and TRBJ2-1, reads EPEVTQTPSHQVTQMGQEVILRCVPISNHLYFYWYRQILGQKVEFLVSFYNNEISEKSEIFDDQFSVERPDGSNFTLKIRSTKLEDSAMYFCASSSDRKGNEQFFGPGTRLTVL.

The gene calls are TRBV7-8 and TRBJ1-2, with D hard to call. V gave up 1 base and J gave up 2 bases, with 5 bases separating them. The CDR3 consists of 13 residues. The germline gives CDR1 SGHVS, CDR2 FQNEAQ. For the CDR3, the DNA is TGTGCCAGCAGCTTAGAACGGAACTATGGCTACACCTTC. Its translation is CASSLERNYGYTF.

The chain has TRBV28 and TRBJ2-1; D possibly corresponds to TRBD2 (5 bases). CDR3 size: 12 residues. V lost 2 bases to trimming and J lost 7 bases, with 6 bases between them. Germline V gene data show CDR1 as MDHEN and CDR2 as SYDVKM. The CDR3 DNA sequence: TGTGCCAGCAGTTTAGGAGGAAATGAGCAGTTCTTC. Protein sequence: CASSLGGNEQFF.

This clone was counted a few times. V and J are TRBV27 and TRBJ2-7; 12 bases match TRBD2. CDR1 is MNHEY, CDR2 SMNVEV, per germline (reference sequence). V dropped 4 bases and J dropped 5; count of bases not matched to a gene: 9. This CDR3 spans 16 amino acids. The CDR3 DNA reads as TGTGCCAGCAGTTCCCTCGGACTAGCGGGAAGTAACGAGCAGTACTTC. The encoded protein is CASSSLGLAGSNEQYF.

V gene TRBV7-3 combines with J gene TRBJ2-1; 8 nucleotides match TRBD2. The CDR3 is 16 amino acids. V lost 5 bases, J lost 3 bases, and 9 bases stayed unmatched. CDR1 and CDR2 from the germline V gene are SGHTA and FQGTGA. CDR3 coding DNA: TGTGCCAGCAGCCTCCAAGCGGGGGCTGGCTACAATGAGCAGTTCTTC. It specifies CASSLQAGAGYNEQFF.

V gene TRBV29-1 combines with J gene TRBJ1-2; 7 bases match TRBD1. Germline V gene sequence: CDR1 SQVTM, CDR2 ANQGSEA. Trimming removed 7 bases from V and 4 bases from J; junction bases left unmatched: 6. This CDR3 is built from 12 residues. CDR3 nucleotides: TGCAGCGCCGGACAGGATACCTATGGCTACACCTTC. Its protein product is CSAGQDTYGYTF.

This clone turned up a few times. V and J are TRBV10-3 and TRBJ2-7; perhaps TRBD1 as D (6 bases). Germline lookup yields CDR1 ENHRY and CDR2 SYGVKD. This CDR3 contains 15 residues. Trimming removed 0 bases at V and 6 bases at J, with 15 bases between. CDR3 amino acids: CAISESERGSGEQYF. The CDR3 region has the DNA TGTGCCATCAGTGAGTCGGAGAGGGGGTCGGGCGAGCAGTACTTC.

The gene calls are TRBV6-1 and TRBJ1-1; no clear D gene. Trimming cost V 1 base and J 14 bases, with 11 bases left between them. The CDR3 extends over 11 amino acids. The germline CDR1 and CDR2 sequences are MNHNS and SASEGT. The CDR3 bases are TGTGCCAGCAGTGAAGACGGCGGAGGGTTCTTT. This codes for CASSEDGGGFF.

The rearrangement links TRBV6-1 to TRBJ1-5, with 7 bases fitting TRBD1. Germline CDR1 is MNHNS and CDR2 is SASEGT. The CDR3 spans 16 residues. V shed 3 bases and J 0 bases; nucleotides not matched to a gene: 5. CDR3 in DNA: TGTGCCAGCAGTGACCGGGACAGCTATAGCAATCAGCCCCAGCATTTT. Protein sequence: CASSDRDSYSNQPQHF.

V usage is TRBV5-1 and J usage is TRBJ2-3; D is ambiguous. The CDR3 is 14 amino acids. CDR1 is SGHRS and CDR2 is YFSETQ in the germline V gene. V was shortened by 3 bases and J by 6 bases, with 14 bases between the two germline ends. The CDR3 nucleotides read TGCGCCAGCAGCTCGGGCCTACTGGACGATACGCAGTATTTT. Encoded protein: CASSSGLLDDTQYF.

The chain has TRBV6-5 and TRBJ2-2, with D perhaps being TRBD1 or TRBD2 (6 bases each). Germline assignment: CDR1 MNHEY and CDR2 SVGAGI. The CDR3 is 16 amino acids. The ends were cut back, 0 bases at V and 4 bases at J, with 12 bases in the middle. CDR3 sequence reads: CASSYSGGAGTGELFF. CDR3 nucleotides: TGTGCCAGCAGTTACTCGGGGGGCGCGGGCACCGGGGAGCTGTTTTTT.

A single count supports this clone. For the CDR3, the DNA is TGTGCCAGCAGCCTAAGCGCTGGCGTATACTACGAGCAGTACTTC. Its protein product is CASSLSAGVYYEQYF. V usage is TRBV7-8 and J usage is TRBJ2-7, with unresolved D. Germline lookup yields CDR1 SGHVS and CDR2 FQNEAQ. CDR3 length equals 15 residues. Trimming took off 5 bases at V and 3 bases at J, with 17 bases between the two ends.

In this sample, this clone turned up once. Lacking the conserved final phenylalanine or tryptophan, this CDR3 likely reflects a read error. It is unclear where the CDR3 begins or ends on the DNA, so no DNA is shown, and the CDR3 is as TCRdb lists it. J is TRBJ2-3 and V is TRBV5-4; the listed D gene, TRBD1, was not tested against the DNA. From germline, CDR1 is SGHNT and CDR2 YYREEE (reference sequence). Counting both end residues, the CDR3 totals 12 amino acids. The CDR3 reads CASSLAGGRPHL.

J is TRBJ2-1 and V is TRBV6-5, with 9 bases lining up with TRBD1. Germline CDR1 and CDR2: MNHEY and SVGAGI. This CDR3 contains 16 residues. V gave up 4 bases and J gave up 4 bases; unmatched junction bases: 8. CDR3 sequence reads: CASSWTGELTYNEQFF. The CDR3 nucleotides are TGTGCCAGCAGTTGGACAGGGGAACTAACTTACAATGAGCAGTTCTTC.

This clone was seen more than once but under ten times. CDR3 region: CASSLTSAGDTQYF. CDR3 DNA sequence: TGTGCCAGCAGCCTGACTAGCGCGGGAGATACGCAGTATTTT. The rearrangement uses TRBV25-1 and TRBJ2-3, with 8 bases aligning to TRBD2. CDR3 length: 14 residues. V trimming: 6 bases; J trimming: 5 bases; junction bases outside the gene matches: 7. Germline-derived CDR1 and CDR2 are MGHDK and SYGVNS.

The chain carries TRBV5-1 and TRBJ2-1; D is perhaps TRBD1 (6 bases). The CDR3 totals 15 residues. The germline V gene has CDR1 SGHRS and CDR2 YFSETQ. V lost 4 bases and J lost 3, with 14 bases in between. The CDR3 region is CASSLHPRGYNEQFF. For the CDR3, the DNA is TGCGCCAGCAGCCTCCACCCCAGGGGCTACAATGAGCAGTTCTTC.

The J gene is TRBJ1-2, the V gene TRBV5-1; tentatively, D is TRBD1 (6 bases). The CDR3 runs to 12 residues. V was shortened by 1 base and J by 5 bases, with 6 bases between the two germline ends. Germline V CDR1 and CDR2: SGHRS, YFSETQ. The CDR3 loop reads CASSLTGYGYTF. The CDR3 DNA is TGCGCCAGCAGCTTGACAGGGTATGGCTACACCTTC.

In its sample, this clone was seen once. The CDR3: CASSFYDRMNTEAFF. CDR3 coding DNA: TGTGCCAGCAGCTTCTACGACAGGATGAACACTGAAGCTTTCTTT. The chain recombines TRBV5-6 with TRBJ1-1, with D perhaps TRBD1 (6 bases). Germline CDR1 reads SGHDT; CDR2 reads YYEEEE. V dropped 2 bases and J dropped 0 bases, with 11 bases sitting between them. This CDR3 is built from 15 residues.

This clone was seen a handful of times. The chain carries TRBV2 and TRBJ1-2, with a weak D call TRBD1 (6 bases). Between the trimmed V and J ends, which lost 11 bases and 3 bases, there was a span of 19 bases. This CDR3 comprises 14 residues. Per the germline V gene, CDR1 is SNHLY and CDR2 is FYNNEI. The CDR3 spells CASVYRGTDYGYTF. The CDR3 region has the DNA TGTGCCTCCGTATATAGGGGGACGGACTATGGCTACACCTTC.

The J gene is TRBJ2-1, the V gene TRBV7-9; maybe TRBD2 (6 bases). Trimming pared 11 bases from V and 4 bases from J, leaving 18 bases between. CDR1 and CDR2 from the germline V gene are SEHNR and FQNEAQ (reference sequence). This CDR3 has 14 amino acids. The CDR3 bases are TGTGCCTCCTTAACCTGGGACTCATACAATGAGCAGTTCTTC. Encoded protein: CASLTWDSYNEQFF.

The rearrangement uses TRBV7-8 and TRBJ2-7; 7 positions match TRBD1. The length of the CDR3 is 16 residues. V lost 3 bases, J lost 1 base, and 9 bases stayed unmatched. The V gene's germline CDR1 is SGHVS and CDR2 FQNEAQ. The CDR3 reads CASSFQGHRGSYEQYF. The CDR3, as DNA: TGTGCCAGCAGCTTTCAGGGCCACAGGGGATCCTACGAGCAGTACTTC.

This rearrangement joins TRBV5-6 to TRBJ2-3, with TRBD2 matching 15 bases. After removal of 2 bases from V and 5 bases from J, the junction contained 6 bases not matched to a gene. Germline CDR1 is SGHDT and CDR2 is YYEEEE. CDR3 length: 17 amino acids. CDR3 bases: TGTGCCAGCAGCTTACCAGGGGGACTAGCGGGAGGAGATACGCAGTATTTT. Amino acids: CASSLPGGLAGGDTQYF. Using reference TRBV5-6 and TRBJ2-3 for the parts outside the CDR3, the full variable domain is DAGVTQSPTHLIKTRGQQVTLRCSPKSGHDTVSWYQQALGQGPQFIFQYYEEEERQRGNFPDRFSGHQFPNYSSELNVNALLLGDSALYLCASSLPGGLAGGDTQYFGPGTRLTVL.

With respect to this clone: Other DNA sequences in this sample translate to the same CDR3. The chain employs TRBV7-9 and TRBJ1-1, with D unclear. This CDR3 has 13 residues. Looked up from germline, CDR1 is SEHNR and CDR2 is FQNEAQ (reference sequence). Trimming left V 3 bases short and J 0 bases short, with 5 bases between. The CDR3 is CASSLTLNTEAFF. Here the CDR3 DNA reads TGTGCCAGCAGCTTGACATTGAACACTGAAGCTTTCTTT.

V gene TRBV28 combines with J gene TRBJ2-2; 10 nucleotides align to TRBD2. CDR1 and CDR2 (germline): MDHEN, SYDVKM. With 6 bases clipped from V and 1 base from J, the junction kept 14 bases outside the gene matches. There are 19 residues in the CDR3. DNA for the CDR3: TGTGCCAGCAGATATGCAGCAGCGGGAGGGCCAAAGAACACCGGGGAGCTGTTTTTT. It codes for CASRYAAAGGPKNTGELFF.

This clone occurred once. The chain recombines TRBV7-9 with TRBJ2-7; 8 bases match TRBD1. With V trimmed by 5 bases and J by 4 bases, 13 bases remained unmatched. From germline, CDR1 is SEHNR and CDR2 FQNEAQ (reference sequence). The CDR3 sequence is 16 residues long. CDR3 DNA: TGTGCCAGCAGCCCATTGACCGGGACAGGATCTTACGAGCAGTACTTC. Encoded protein: CASSPLTGTGSYEQYF.